The source of this TCR beta chain is a study of T-cell reconstitution after alpha-beta-depleted transplantation in children. Findings and caveats of the study: One year post-transplant, T-cell counts and diversity were largely derived from T cells produced anew. The study reportedly traced alpha-beta T cells about two months after transplant to several hundred expanded graft clones. Diversity of TCRbeta at day 60 was high in some patients, arising from surviving recipient T cells and thymic progenitors.

The trim removed 4 bases at V and 4 bases at J, leaving 4 bases unmatched. Germline loops: CDR1 MGHRA, CDR2 YSYEKL. The CDR3 runs 14 residues. This clonotype was picked up many times. Its antigen remains unidentified. The library targeted TCRbeta and was prepared with unique molecular identifiers. TCRdb passed the PCR reads through MiXCR, listing each CDR3 protein once. The sample has 73,000 or so distinct CDR3 sequences, approximately 5% seen once. V gene TRBV4-1 combines with J gene TRBJ1-5; 7 bases are a match to TRBD1. Sample: PBMCs, mostly from graft donor cells, taken 180 days after TCRalphabeta/CD19-depleted stem cell transplant. The sequence was collected from a boy in the first two years of life who had a stem cell transplant for acute myeloid leukemia, so the T cells may come from the graft donor. CDR3: CASSPGQWNQPQHF. The CDR3 coding sequence is TGCGCCAGCAGCCCGGGACAGTGGAATCAGCCCCAGCATTTT.